The clone carrying this T cell receptor beta chain was seen a few times. What it binds is not known. This entry belongs to a study of response to subunit inactivated influenza vaccine. Germline V gene data show CDR1 as MDHEN and CDR2 as SYDVKM. This CDR3 has 15 amino acids. Trimming at V came to 5 bases and at J to 5 bases, leaving 8 bases not matched to a gene. Study-level findings and limits: The authors offered the suggestion that each seasonal influenza vaccination recruits few new T cells.

TCRdb ran MiXCR on the RT-PCR reads and lists one entry per CDR3 protein. This sample has about 700,000 distinct CDR3 sequences, with 11% to 15% found just once. The receptor's source is a man aged 45 to 65 who received an inactivated influenza vaccine. The chain has TRBV28 and TRBJ2-2, with 7 bases matching TRBD1. The sequences come from PBMCs from blood, collected approximately 15 days before vaccination. The CDR3 protein is CASSIGTARTGELFF. CDR3 nucleotides: TGTGCCAGCAGTATAGGGACAGCAAGGACCGGGGAGCTGTTTTTT.